Each of the 20 T cell receptor beta chains below was sequenced from the same sample in a study of T cells after posttransplantation cyclophosphamide. The method was immunoSEQ multiplex PCR; TCRdb's version includes in-frame clones alone and lacks a portion of them. This sample has tens of thousands of clones, with roughly 86% found just once. Sequenced input: PBMCs. These receptors were taken from a man in his thirties or forties with a blood cancer, CMV-positive, and with a related stem cell donor.

This chain uses TRBV27 with TRBJ1-5; D gene ambiguous. Germline lookup yields CDR1 MNHEY and CDR2 SMNVEV (reference sequence). Trimming shortened V by 2 bases and J by 3 bases, and 5 bases separated the two germline ends. The CDR3 runs to 13 residues. The CDR3 sequence is CASSLGLNQPQHF. CDR3 nucleotides: TGTGCCAGCAGTTTAGGCCTCAATCAGCCCCAGCATTTT.

The chain links TRBV7-8 to TRBJ2-7, with D possibly TRBD2 on 6 matching bases. V lost 4 bases and J lost 6, with 10 bases in between. CDR1 and CDR2 (germline): SGHVS, FQNEAQ. This CDR3 is 12 amino acids long. The CDR3 protein is CASSYGTLEQYF. The CDR3 DNA follows: TGTGCCAGCAGCTACGGGACTCTCGAGCAGTACTTC.

As DNA, the CDR3 is TGTGCCAGCCTGCGGACAGATTCGACCTATGGCTACACCTTC. Residues: CASLRTDSTYGYTF. The J gene is TRBJ1-2, the V gene TRBV6-6; a possible D gene is TRBD1 (6 bases). CDR1 is MNHNY, CDR2 SVGAGI, per germline (reference sequence). Trimming cost V 8 bases and J 4 bases, with 17 bases left between them. This CDR3 comprises 14 residues.

The chain couples TRBV19 to TRBJ1-2; perhaps TRBD1 as D (5 bases). Germline loops: CDR1 LNHDA, CDR2 SQIVND (reference sequence). CDR3 length: 12 amino acids. The V end lost 6 bases, the J end lost 3 bases, and 8 bases lay between the germline ends. This CDR3 is CASRTTDYGYTF. DNA of the CDR3: TGTGCCAGTAGGACGACAGACTATGGCTACACCTTC.

The chain is built from TRBV7-8 and TRBJ2-7; 12 bases are shared with TRBD1. This CDR3 region has 19 residues. The trim removed 3 bases at V and 4 bases at J, leaving 16 bases unmatched. Germline V CDR1 and CDR2: SGHVS, FQNEAQ. The CDR3 region is CASSFSRDRGRLRFYEQYF. In DNA, the CDR3 is TGTGCCAGCAGCTTTAGCCGGGACAGGGGGCGGTTAAGGTTTTACGAGCAGTACTTC.

This chain links TRBV11-3 with TRBJ2-7, with D maybe TRBD1 (6 bases). Trimming stripped 4 bases from V and 6 bases from J, with 13 bases between. The CDR3 is 13 amino acids. Germline V gives CDR1 SGHNT, CDR2 YENEEA. DNA of the CDR3: TGTGCCAGCAGCTGGGGGCCCCAGGGCGAGCAGTACTTC. Translated: CASSWGPQGEQYF.

The rearrangement links TRBV19 to TRBJ1-5, with 11 bases identical to TRBD1. The V and J ends lost 4 bases and 5 bases, in that order; junction bases with no gene match: 4. The CDR3 totals 15 residues. From germline, CDR1 is LNHDA and CDR2 SQIVND (reference sequence). This chain's CDR3 is CASSTRTGGDQPQHF. In DNA, the CDR3 is TGTGCCAGTAGTACTCGGACAGGGGGCGATCAGCCCCAGCATTTT.

This chain joins TRBV6-5 and TRBJ2-7, with D tentatively TRBD1 (6 bases). Germline CDR1 reads MNHEY; CDR2 reads SVGAGI. CDR3 length: 14 amino acids. The V gene lost 5 bases and the J gene lost 4 bases, with 15 bases spanning the gap. As DNA, the CDR3 is TGTGCCAGCAGTCCTGGCAGGGGAATATACGAGCAGTACTTC. Translated: CASSPGRGIYEQYF.

The J gene is TRBJ2-1, the V gene TRBV2, with 13 nucleotides matching TRBD2. The trim removed 6 bases at V and 9 bases at J, leaving 8 bases unmatched. Germline lookup yields CDR1 SNHLY and CDR2 FYNNEI. The CDR3 runs to 15 residues. The CDR3 sequence is CASSPGLAGVFEQFF. CDR3 nucleotide sequence: TGTGCCAGCAGCCCTGGACTAGCGGGAGTGTTTGAGCAGTTCTTC.

The gene calls are TRBV29-1 and TRBJ2-1, with 9 bases matching TRBD1. V lost 7 bases to trimming and J lost 3 bases; unmatched junction nucleotides: 13. The germline V gene encodes CDR1 SQVTM and CDR2 ANQGSEA. The CDR3 covers 16 residues. The CDR3 protein is CSASRGGQGNYNEQFF. In DNA, the CDR3 is TGCAGCGCCTCCCGTGGGGGACAGGGAAACTACAATGAGCAGTTCTTC.

The chain has TRBV6-5 and TRBJ1-2; no reliable D call. The CDR3 has 13 amino acids. CDR1 and CDR2 (germline): MNHEY, SVGAGI. The V end lost 2 bases, the J end lost 7 bases, and 11 bases lay between the germline ends. CDR3 loop: CASSYRYSGGYTF. The CDR3 nucleotides are TGTGCCAGCAGTTACCGCTATAGTGGTGGCTACACCTTC.

This chain links TRBV9 with TRBJ2-5; 9 nucleotides agree with TRBD2. Trimming cost V 5 bases and J 2 bases; bases outside gene matches: 4. The CDR3 totals 14 residues. Germline V gene data show CDR1 as SGDLS and CDR2 as YYNGEE. CDR3 coding DNA: TGTGCCAGCAGTAAGACTAGCGGACAAGAGACCCAGTACTTC. Its translation: CASSKTSGQETQYF. The variable domain in full, completed from reference TRBV9 and TRBJ2-5, reads DSGVTQTPKHLITATGQRVTLRCSPRSGDLSVYWYQQSLDQGLQFLIQYYNGEERAKGNILERFSAQQFPDLHSELNLSSLELGDSALYFCASSKTSGQETQYFGPGTRLLVL.

The genes are TRBV7-8 and TRBJ2-7, with D possibly TRBD1 on 6 matching bases. V gave up 4 bases and J gave up 4 bases, with 14 bases separating them. The CDR3 is 14 residues long. Looked up from germline, CDR1 is SGHVS and CDR2 is FQNEAQ. As DNA, the CDR3 is TGTGCCAGCAGCTCCAGGGGCGTCAATTACGAGCAGTACTTC. It yields the protein CASSSRGVNYEQYF.

The V gene is TRBV27, the J gene TRBJ2-3; D is uncertain. The CDR3 sequence is 13 residues long. Germline-derived CDR1 and CDR2 are MNHEY and SMNVEV (reference sequence). Trimming stripped 7 bases from V and 2 bases from J, with 10 bases between. CDR3 protein: CASKSGNTDTQYF. CDR3 DNA: TGTGCCAGCAAGTCGGGTAACACAGATACGCAGTATTTT.

The chain has TRBV11-2 and TRBJ2-7; 10 positions match TRBD2. CDR3 length: 16 residues. The germline V gene encodes CDR1 SGHAT and CDR2 FQNNGV. V lost 5 bases, J lost 1 base, and 8 bases stayed unmatched. The CDR3 loop reads CASSGRGLADSYEQYF. As DNA, the CDR3 is TGTGCCAGCAGCGGCAGAGGACTAGCGGATTCCTACGAGCAGTACTTC.

This rearrangement joins TRBV18 to TRBJ2-3, with a weak D call TRBD2 (6 bases). The length of the CDR3 is 13 residues. The germline V gene encodes CDR1 KGHSH and CDR2 LQKENI. Trimming cost V 2 bases and J 4 bases, with 7 bases left between them. The CDR3 DNA reads TGTGCCAGCTCACCATCGGGGGCAGATACGCAGTATTTT. Translating it yields CASSPSGADTQYF.

This clone is medium-sized (0.01 to 0.1%) within its sample. The chain links TRBV25-1 to TRBJ2-7, with D possibly TRBD1 on 5 matching bases. Trimming stripped 4 bases from V and 4 bases from J, with 11 bases between. The CDR3 consists of 13 residues. Germline V gene lookup returns CDR1 MGHDK and CDR2 SYGVNS. CDR3 sequence: CASSGVQGYEQYF. The CDR3 nucleotides read TGTGCCAGCAGTGGAGTCCAGGGATACGAGCAGTACTTC.

This chain links TRBV27 with TRBJ2-1; D is perhaps TRBD2 (5 bases). Germline V gene lookup returns CDR1 MNHEY and CDR2 SMNVEV (reference sequence). The V gene lost 4 bases and the J gene lost 6 bases, with 13 bases spanning the gap. CDR3 length equals 14 residues. Here the CDR3 DNA reads TGTGCCAGCAGTTACGGGGTCGGAAGCAATGAGCAGTTCTTC. This gives the protein CASSYGVGSNEQFF.

The CDR3 protein is CASSPYRTGANYGYTF. Here the CDR3 DNA reads TGTGCCAGCAGCCCATACCGGACAGGGGCTAACTATGGCTACACCTTC. The chain links TRBV7-2 to TRBJ1-2, with 9 bases that match TRBD1. V shed 5 bases and J 0 bases; nucleotides not matched to a gene: 7. CDR1 is SGHTA and CDR2 is FQGNSA in the germline V gene. This CDR3 comprises 16 residues.

The sample holds a few counts of this clone. The chain is built from TRBV6-5 and TRBJ1-1, with D possibly matching TRBD1 (5 bases). V was clipped by 8 bases and J by 3 bases, with 13 bases between them. CDR3 length: 13 residues. Germline V gene sequence: CDR1 MNHEY, CDR2 SVGAGI. The CDR3 sequence: CASAGTWYTEAFF. The DNA of the CDR3 is TGTGCCAGCGCAGGGACTTGGTACACTGAAGCTTTCTTT.